The present T cell receptor (beta chain) was sequenced within a study of technical replicates of blood from a handful of donors. Method: immunoSEQ multiplex PCR; TCRdb's copy keeps in-frame clones and lacks some. The sample has just over 15,000 clones, 85% to 90% seen once; the top ten hold 9.5% to 15%. Losses at the gene ends were 5 bases for V and 5 bases for J; bases not matched to a gene: 6. The germline gives CDR1 SNHLY, CDR2 FYNNEI. The CDR3 has 16 residues. This sequence originates from a human donor in good health. Sequencing was carried out using PBMCs. This chain links TRBV2 with TRBJ2-5, with TRBD2 identical over 15 bases. CDR3 amino acids: CASSLGLAGGRETQYF. The CDR3 region has the DNA TGTGCCAGCAGTTTGGGACTAGCGGGAGGCAGGGAGACCCAGTACTTC.